This T cell receptor beta chain was obtained from a study of OX40 agonist ivuxolimab in advanced cancers. Sequencing used immunoSEQ multiplex PCR; TCRdb keeps in-frame clones, though not all of them. The sample holds 15,000 to 20,000 clones; 75% to 90% are singletons and the top ten take 15% to 20%. This CDR3 spans 14 amino acids. Trimming stripped 2 bases from V and 4 bases from J, with 10 bases between. Germline loops: CDR1 SGHDT, CDR2 YYEEEE. The receptor was isolated from an adult with an advanced solid tumor such as melanoma, head and neck, liver or kidney cancer. V usage is TRBV5-6 and J usage is TRBJ1-3, with D tentatively TRBD1 (6 bases). This specimen consisted of CD4+ or CD8+ T cells sorted from blood, obtained in a trial of the OX40 agonist ivuxolimab. CDR3 in DNA: TGTGCCAGCAGCTTACGGGGGCTCGGAAACACCATATATTTT. This sequence encodes CASSLRGLGNTIYF.